One sample yielded the 12 T cell receptor beta chains listed below, sequenced in a study of shared clonotypes between healthy human individuals. Libraries were prepared by immunoSEQ multiplex PCR; TCRdb keeps only in-frame clonotypes and omits some of them. The table shows around 370,000 clones, with 90% to 97% occurring only once. Sequencing was done on a sample of memory CD8+ T cells sorted from blood. This sample's subset: CD45RO+ cells pooled with CCR7-negative TemRA cells. All receptors derive from a man younger than 40 in good health.

The chain employs TRBV19 and TRBJ2-3; 13 bases match TRBD2. Germline V gene sequence: CDR1 LNHDA, CDR2 SQIVND (reference sequence). V gave up 7 bases and J gave up 6 bases; unmatched junction bases: 4. This CDR3 spans 14 amino acids. The CDR3 coding sequence is TGTGCCAGTACAGGACTAGCGGGAGCGGATACGCAGTATTTT. It specifies CASTGLAGADTQYF.

This CDR3 is CSVDTPGVRGEQFF. In DNA, the CDR3 is TGCAGCGTTGATACTCCGGGAGTAAGGGGGGAGCAGTTCTTC. The chain recombines TRBV29-1 with TRBJ2-1, with D perhaps assigned TRBD1 or TRBD2 (6 bases each). CDR1 is SQVTM, CDR2 ANQGSEA, per germline. CDR3 length equals 14 residues. V lost 3 bases and J 10 bases, leaving 19 bases between the germline ends.

This chain joins TRBV30 and TRBJ2-7; TRBD2 might be the D (5 bases). Deletions cut 0 bases from V and 5 bases from J, with 14 bases between. The CDR3 length is 14 residues. Germline V gene data show CDR1 as GTSNPN and CDR2 as SVGIG (reference sequence). The CDR3 DNA sequence: TGTGCCTGGAGTGTACCCCCGGGGTACCACGAGCAGTACTTC. Translated: CAWSVPPGYHEQYF.

The genes are TRBV19 and TRBJ1-5, with 8 bases matching TRBD1. CDR1 is LNHDA, CDR2 SQIVND, per germline (reference sequence). This CDR3 region has 15 residues. Unmatched junction bases numbered 8, after V lost 5 bases and J lost 5 bases. CDR3 sequence (DNA): TGTGCCAGTAGTCTCCTGACAGGGGCGTATCAGCCCCAGCATTTT. Translating gives CASSLLTGAYQPQHF.

V is TRBV27 and J is TRBJ2-7; no clear D gene. V was clipped by 1 base and J by 1 base, with 8 bases between them. Germline CDR1 is MNHEY and CDR2 is SMNVEV (reference sequence). The CDR3 extends over 14 amino acids. The CDR3 bases are TGTGCCAGCAGTTTATTCGGCAAATCCTACGAGCAGTACTTC. This gives the protein CASSLFGKSYEQYF.

The chain combines TRBV10-2 with TRBJ1-2; perhaps TRBD1 as D (5 bases). The CDR3 spans 14 residues. The V gene's germline CDR1 is WSHSY and CDR2 SAAADI. Trimming removed 5 bases from V and 2 bases from J, with 12 bases in between. The CDR3 protein is CASSLEGWNYGYTF. As DNA, the CDR3 is TGCGCCAGCAGTTTGGAGGGGTGGAACTATGGCTACACCTTC.

This rearrangement joins TRBV2 to TRBJ2-7; 10 bases align to TRBD1. J was trimmed by 1 base and V by 5 bases; bases with no gene match: 23. CDR1 SNHLY and CDR2 FYNNEI come from the germline V gene. The CDR3 contains 21 residues. The CDR3 DNA sequence: TGTGCCAGCAGTCCCGGGACAGGGGCCCGTTGGCACACACATAAATCCTACGAGCAGTACTTC. It encodes CASSPGTGARWHTHKSYEQYF.

This chain links TRBV30 with TRBJ1-6; D ambiguous. CDR1 GTSNPN and CDR2 SVGIG come from the germline V gene (reference sequence). This CDR3 contains 13 residues. The V and J ends lost 0 bases and 5 bases respectively, with 5 bases between them. CDR3 bases: TGTGCCTGGAGTGTATATAATAATTCACCCCTCCACTTT. Translating it yields CAWSVYNNSPLHF.

The V gene is TRBV28, the J gene TRBJ1-4, with TRBD1 matching 8 bases. V lost 2 bases and J lost 2; bases outside the gene matches: 4. Germline CDR1 and CDR2: MDHEN and SYDVKM. This CDR3 has 16 amino acids. The CDR3 loop is CASSLGQGWTNEKLFF. The CDR3 DNA reads TGTGCCAGCAGTTTAGGACAGGGCTGGACTAATGAAAAACTGTTTTTT.

V gene TRBV7-8 combines with J gene TRBJ2-3; D is undetermined. The length of the CDR3 is 12 residues. Germline V CDR1 and CDR2: SGHVS, FQNEAQ. V was pared by 3 bases and J by 1 base, with 2 bases between. The CDR3 loop reads CASSFGTDTQYF. The CDR3 DNA reads as TGTGCCAGCAGCTTTGGCACAGATACGCAGTATTTT.

V and J are TRBV19 and TRBJ2-1; 8 nucleotides agree with TRBD2. J was trimmed by 4 bases and V by 2 bases; bases with no gene match: 4. Germline CDR1 LNHDA, CDR2 SQIVND (reference sequence). CDR3 length equals 15 residues. The CDR3 region has the DNA TGTGCCAGTAGTATACGTGCGGGAGGTTACAATGAGCAGTTCTTC. Translation gives CASSIRAGGYNEQFF.

The V gene is TRBV30, the J gene TRBJ2-1; D gene unclear. The CDR3 has 13 amino acids. Germline values: CDR1 GTSNPN, CDR2 SVGIG (reference sequence). Trimming took 4 bases from V and 2 from J, leaving 9 bases between them. The CDR3 is CAWKWAPYNEQFF. In DNA form, the CDR3 reads TGTGCCTGGAAATGGGCACCCTACAATGAGCAGTTCTTC.